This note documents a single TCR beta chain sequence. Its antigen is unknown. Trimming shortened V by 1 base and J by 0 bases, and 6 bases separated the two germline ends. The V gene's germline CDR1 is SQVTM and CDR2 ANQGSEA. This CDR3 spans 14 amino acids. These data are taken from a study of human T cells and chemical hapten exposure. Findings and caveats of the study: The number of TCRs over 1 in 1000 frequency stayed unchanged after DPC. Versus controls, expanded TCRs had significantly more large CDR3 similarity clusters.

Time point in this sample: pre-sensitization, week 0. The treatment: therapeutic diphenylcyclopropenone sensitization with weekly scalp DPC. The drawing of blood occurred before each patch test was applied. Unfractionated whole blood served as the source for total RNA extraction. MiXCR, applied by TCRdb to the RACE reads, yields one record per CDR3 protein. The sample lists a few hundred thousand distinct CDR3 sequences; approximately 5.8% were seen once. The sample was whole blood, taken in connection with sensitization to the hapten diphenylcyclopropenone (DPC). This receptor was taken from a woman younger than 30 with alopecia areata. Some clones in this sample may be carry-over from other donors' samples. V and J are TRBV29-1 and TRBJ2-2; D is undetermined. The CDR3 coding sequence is TGCAGCGTTGAAGTCCAGGCGAACACCGGGGAGCTGTTTTTT. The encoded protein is CSVEVQANTGELFF.